A single sample is the source of the 20 T cell receptor beta chains below, sequenced in a study of cytomegalovirus exposure and HLA in healthy donors. Researchers ran the PCR with 60 Vbeta and 13 Jbeta primers. The method was immunoSEQ multiplex PCR; TCRdb's version includes in-frame clones alone and lacks a portion of them. The sample carries about 140,000 clones, about four fifths recorded once. Sample: PBMCs. These TCRs come from a male donor in good health and CMV-seronegative.

The chain has TRBV9 and TRBJ2-5; maybe TRBD2 (6 bases). Matching the DNA end better, TRBJ2-7 makes the J call doubtful. CDR1 SGDLS and CDR2 YYNGEE come from the germline V gene. The CDR3 contains 14 residues. The CDR3 DNA follows: TGTGCCAGCAGCGTACGGCGGGACTCCTACGAGCAGTACTTC. This codes for CASSVRRDSYEQYF.

The gene calls are TRBV7-2 and TRBJ2-3, with D possibly being TRBD2 (7 bases). This CDR3 contains 15 residues. Trimming pared 3 bases from V and 4 bases from J, leaving 14 bases between. In germline, CDR1 is SGHTA, CDR2 FQGNSA. Here the CDR3 DNA reads TGTGCCAGCAGCTTCGGAGGGGGGGCTTCAGATACGCAGTATTTT. This codes for CASSFGGGASDTQYF.

V is TRBV25-1 and J is TRBJ2-5; D gene uncertain. V was cut by 4 bases and J by 4 bases, with 7 bases left in between. The V gene's germline CDR1 is MGHDK and CDR2 SYGVNS. The CDR3 consists of 12 residues. In DNA form, the CDR3 reads TGTGCCAGCAGTGGAGTAATAGAGACCCAGTACTTC. This sequence encodes CASSGVIETQYF.

This chain connects TRBV9 to TRBJ1-2, with 11 bases identical to TRBD1. CDR3 length: 16 amino acids. Germline-derived CDR1 and CDR2 are SGDLS and YYNGEE. Trimming removed 4 bases from V and 4 bases from J; junction bases left unmatched: 9. CDR3 nucleotide sequence: TGTGCCAGCAGCCCAGGACAGGGGGCCGATAGCTATGGCTACACCTTC. Amino acid sequence: CASSPGQGADSYGYTF.

This chain links TRBV15 with TRBJ2-2, with 8 bases identical to TRBD1. This CDR3 is built from 15 residues. V lost 5 bases to trimming and J lost 0 bases; unmatched junction nucleotides: 2. CDR1 and CDR2 from the germline V gene are LNHNV and YYDKDF (reference sequence). The CDR3 nucleotides are TGTGCCACCAGCCCGGGACAGGCGAACACCGGGGAGCTGTTTTTT. Translated: CATSPGQANTGELFF.

The rearrangement uses TRBV18 and TRBJ2-1; 14 bases match TRBD2. The germline gives CDR1 KGHSH, CDR2 LQKENI. The V and J ends lost 3 bases and 8 bases, in that order; junction bases with no gene match: 3. This CDR3 contains 15 residues. CDR3 sequence: CASSPTSGGADEQFF. Here the CDR3 DNA reads TGTGCCAGCTCACCGACTAGCGGGGGGGCGGATGAGCAGTTCTTC.

This clone appeared a few times. The chain joins TRBV15 to TRBJ1-4; D is ambiguous. CDR3 length equals 15 residues. Germline loops: CDR1 LNHNV, CDR2 YYDKDF (reference sequence). V was trimmed by 0 bases and J by 4 bases, leaving 9 bases between them. CDR3 bases: TGTGCCACCAGCAGAGAAGGTCAGGTTAATGAAAAACTGTTTTTT. It specifies CATSREGQVNEKLFF.

The rearrangement joins TRBV11-3 to TRBJ1-5, with unresolved D. CDR3 size: 13 residues. Germline assignment: CDR1 SGHNT and CDR2 YENEEA. V lost 3 bases to trimming and J lost 5 bases, with 8 bases between them. DNA for the CDR3: TGTGCCAGCAGCTTCGGCGGGGATCAGCCCCAGCATTTT. Protein: CASSFGGDQPQHF.

This clone was detected only a few times. The chain recombines TRBV4-3 with TRBJ1-2, with TRBD1 identical over 8 bases. V gave up 4 bases and J gave up 0 bases; unmatched junction bases: 4. This CDR3 contains 15 residues. CDR1 LGHNA and CDR2 YSLEER come from the germline V gene. CDR3 sequence (DNA): TGCGCCAGCAGCCCCGGACAGGGAGCTAACTATGGCTACACCTTC. The encoded protein is CASSPGQGANYGYTF.

The chain has TRBV5-4 and TRBJ2-5; 10 bases line up with TRBD1. This CDR3 spans 14 amino acids. Trimming cost V 4 bases and J 5 bases; bases outside gene matches: 5. Germline-derived CDR1 and CDR2 are SGHNT and YYREEE (reference sequence). The CDR3 here is CASSPTGGLETQYF. The CDR3 nucleotides read TGTGCCAGCAGCCCGACAGGGGGCCTGGAGACCCAGTACTTC.

The chain carries TRBV6-5 and TRBJ2-1; perhaps TRBD1 as D (5 bases). The germline gives CDR1 MNHEY, CDR2 SVGAGI. This CDR3 is built from 15 residues. With 5 bases removed from V and 1 base from J, the gap between germline ends came to 12 bases. The chain's CDR3 is CASSRGFFSYNEQFF. DNA of the CDR3: TGTGCCAGCAGTAGGGGCTTCTTTTCCTACAATGAGCAGTTCTTC.

This chain uses TRBV6-1 with TRBJ1-5; a possible D gene is TRBD1 (5 bases). This CDR3 has 12 amino acids. Germline loops: CDR1 MNHNS, CDR2 SASEGT. Trimming shortened V by 5 bases and J by 9 bases, and 11 bases separated the two germline ends. The CDR3 region is CASSSFGGPQHF. DNA for the CDR3: TGTGCCAGCAGTTCGTTCGGGGGGCCCCAGCATTTT.

This clone was seen once. The chain recombines TRBV5-1 with TRBJ2-7; no firm D call. The CDR3 runs 13 residues. Looked up from germline, CDR1 is SGHRS and CDR2 is YFSETQ. Trimming took off 0 bases at V and 6 bases at J, with 10 bases between the two ends. In nucleotides, the CDR3 is TGCGCCAGCAGCTTGGCTCAAGGCGGCGAGCAGTACTTC. This sequence encodes CASSLAQGGEQYF.

The V call is TRBV7-2, the J call TRBJ1-2, with 7 nucleotides matching TRBD1. There are 15 residues in the CDR3. Trimming removed 5 bases from V and 1 base from J; junction bases left unmatched: 7. CDR1 is SGHTA and CDR2 is FQGNSA in the germline V gene. The CDR3 DNA follows: TGTGCCAGCAGCCTGACAGGGTTAGTTAACTATGGCTACACCTTC. Translated, it gives CASSLTGLVNYGYTF.

V usage is TRBV5-1 and J usage is TRBJ2-3; TRBD1 might be the D (6 bases). Germline V CDR1 and CDR2: SGHRS, YFSETQ. The CDR3 has 15 amino acids. V was trimmed by 1 base and J by 1 base, leaving 10 bases between them. The CDR3 DNA is TGCGCCAGCAGCTTGAGGGGGTACCGCACAGATACGCAGTATTTT. Translating it yields CASSLRGYRTDTQYF.

The chain uses TRBV4-2 and TRBJ1-4; possibly TRBD1 for D (6 bases). The germline V and J ends were trimmed by 0 bases and 6 bases, with 11 bases remaining between them. CDR1 and CDR2 from the germline V gene are LGHNA and YNFKEQ. The CDR3 runs to 15 residues. The CDR3 sequence: CASSQDSAGDEKLFF. The CDR3 DNA reads as TGTGCCAGCAGCCAAGACTCGGCAGGGGATGAAAAACTGTTTTTT.

This clone was observed a few times. The chain links TRBV5-1 to TRBJ1-1; D gene uncertain. Germline values: CDR1 SGHRS, CDR2 YFSETQ. There are 14 residues in the CDR3. V was pared by 5 bases and J by 0 bases, with 11 bases between. The CDR3 region is CASREAAMNTEAFF. The CDR3 coding sequence is TGCGCCAGCAGAGAGGCGGCCATGAACACTGAAGCTTTCTTT.

The chain recombines TRBV9 with TRBJ2-3; 14 nucleotides agree with TRBD2. The CDR3 spans 15 residues. The J segment lost 5 bases and the V segment lost 4 bases, leaving 3 bases of the junction unmatched. In germline, CDR1 is SGDLS, CDR2 YYNGEE. The CDR3 DNA follows: TGTGCCAGCAGCCTCGGGACTAGCGGGGGAGATACGCAGTATTTT. This encodes CASSLGTSGGDTQYF.

The V call is TRBV10-3, the J call TRBJ1-6; no definite D call. Germline-derived CDR1 and CDR2 are ENHRY and SYGVKD. Between the trimmed V and J ends, which lost 4 bases and 7 bases, there was a span of 11 bases. CDR3 length: 14 amino acids. CDR3 DNA sequence: TGTGCCATCAGTGTCAAGGAGAACAATTCACCCCTCCACTTT. Amino acids: CAISVKENNSPLHF.

This sequence joins TRBV19 and TRBJ2-3; TRBD2 aligns across 11 bases. The CDR3 contains 15 residues. With V trimmed by 5 bases and J by 2 bases, 3 bases remained unmatched. Germline lookup yields CDR1 LNHDA and CDR2 SQIVND (reference sequence). CDR3 DNA sequence: TGTGCCAGTAGTCTAGCGGGGGGCCCCACAGATACGCAGTATTTT. Encoded protein: CASSLAGGPTDTQYF.